This TCR beta chain is drawn from a study of blood T cell repertoires in COVID-19. Study-wide background: There were acute and convalescent COVID-19 samples, and they came from the United States, Italy and Spain. The analysed material was cDNA or gDNA that came from T cells, B-cell-depleted T cells, or PBMCs.

V shed 6 bases, J shed 7 bases, and the junction held 3 bases outside the gene matches. Per germline, CDR1 DFQATT and CDR2 SNEGSKA (reference sequence). The CDR3 loop spans 11 amino acids. Under the authors' procedure: Scientists estimated how many nucleated cells there were by amplifying reference gene primers. Using immunoSEQ multiplex PCR, the repertoire was profiled, and TCRdb retains in-frame clones only, with some absent. V and J calls and clone size are given by that table; D and trimming were obtained from the DNA. The data show about 140,000 clones, about 80% seen once. The genes are TRBV20-1 and TRBJ1-2, with TRBD1 identical over 9 bases. This clonotype was obtained from a human donor in a cohort sampled during active COVID-19. Sequencing input: peripheral blood. This chain's CDR3 is CSATGGAGYTF. The CDR3 DNA reads as TGCAGTGCCACAGGGGGCGCTGGCTACACCTTC.